This T cell receptor beta chain was retrieved from a study of cytomegalovirus exposure and HLA in healthy donors. Study-wide points: In vitro, three CMV-associated chains proved specific for CMV antigens. The study designated fewer than 200 TCR beta chains cytomegalovirus-associated.

Trimming removed 9 bases from V and 0 bases from J, with 6 bases in between. CDR3 length: 13 residues. Germline assignment: CDR1 MDHEN and CDR2 SYDVKM. This table comes from immunoSEQ multiplex PCR, and its TCRdb copy is limited to in-frame clones, with some not included. The repertoire holds some 98,000 clones, with around 85% as singletons. Donors were drawn from the approximately 120-subject validation cohort, separate from the roughly 700-subject first cohort. As regards this clone: Its antigen remains unknown.

The source material was PBMCs. This clonotype originated in a woman in her 30s in good health and CMV-seronegative. The chain links TRBV28 to TRBJ2-6; unclear D gene. In DNA, the CDR3 is TGTGCCAGTACTTACTCTGGGGCCAACGTCCTGACTTTC. Translation: CASTYSGANVLTF.